Listed here is a single T cell receptor (beta chain). Its antigen remains unidentified. The sample comes from a study of vaccination effects on CD4 cells after COVID-19. Study results and limitations: There was marked clonal contraction among infection- and vaccine-induced clones late after vaccination.

The CDR3 spans 14 residues. The germline CDR1 and CDR2 sequences are SGHRS and YFSETQ. The V segment lost 6 bases and the J segment 4 bases; nucleotides outside the gene matches: 4. Viral peptide pools were used in the ViraFEST assay to expand antigen-specific CD4+ T cells, and sequencing came afterward. CD4+ T cells were isolated after less than 12 days of culture. BNT162b2 vaccine or mRNA-1273 vaccine was given to participants in two doses. Having tested negative for nucleocapsid antibodies, the vaccine recipients showed no prior SARS-CoV-2 infection. Each culture well received a few million PBMC. These cells were then cultured in IMDM with 8.5 to 10 IU/ml IL-2 and 9 to 10 ug/ml peptides. Half the medium was replaced with IL-2 medium on days 3 and 7. Sequencing was performed with immunoSEQ multiplex PCR; in TCRdb, only in-frame clones are kept and a portion is missing. The data contain 25,000 to 30,000 clones, approximately 71% of them singletons.

This sample comprised CD4+ T cells from PBMCs cultured with HCoV-NL63 spike peptides, obtained after COVID-19 vaccination. The TCR was taken from a human donor who received a COVID-19 vaccine. This chain joins TRBV5-1 and TRBJ2-1; TRBD2 agrees at 10 bases. CDR3 region: CASMSSGGYNEQFF. The CDR3 nucleotides read TGCGCCAGCATGTCTAGCGGGGGATACAATGAGCAGTTCTTC. Based on the CDR3 plus reference TRBV5-1 and TRBJ2-1, the full variable domain is KAGVTQTPRYLIKTRGQQVTLSCSPISGHRSVSWYQQTPGQGLQFLFEYFSETQRNKGNFPGRFSGRQFSNSRSEMNVSTLELGDSALYLCASMSSGGYNEQFFGPGTRLTVL.